The T cell receptor beta chain described here comes from a study of T cell responses to AZD1222 COVID-19 vaccine. Study background: Second-dose recipients at about 4 or about 12 weeks were treated as one pooled group.

Findings and caveats of the study: Clonal diversity was possibly underestimated, and the donors were mostly white British, with more females. Unmutated regions of variants are reportedly targeted by nearly half of spike-specific TCRs.

Note on this clone: Its antigen is undetermined.

Measured with immunoSEQ multiplex PCR; TCRdb has only the in-frame clones, and not every one. This repertoire shows roughly 160,000 clones, about 88% found once; its top ten account for over 4.5%. Sequences were derived from peripheral blood, sampled on day 0 of AZD1222 vaccination. This clonotype was obtained from an adult in good health.

This CDR3 is CASSRGQGGPAFF. The CDR3 DNA reads TGTGCCAGCAGTCGGGGACAGGGGGGGCCGGCTTTCTTT. The chain recombines TRBV6-5 with TRBJ1-1; TRBD1 agrees at 11 bases. The V gene's germline CDR1 is MNHEY and CDR2 SVGAGI. This CDR3 is 13 amino acids long. The V gene end was trimmed by 5 bases and the J gene end by 11 bases; junction bases not matched to a gene: 7.